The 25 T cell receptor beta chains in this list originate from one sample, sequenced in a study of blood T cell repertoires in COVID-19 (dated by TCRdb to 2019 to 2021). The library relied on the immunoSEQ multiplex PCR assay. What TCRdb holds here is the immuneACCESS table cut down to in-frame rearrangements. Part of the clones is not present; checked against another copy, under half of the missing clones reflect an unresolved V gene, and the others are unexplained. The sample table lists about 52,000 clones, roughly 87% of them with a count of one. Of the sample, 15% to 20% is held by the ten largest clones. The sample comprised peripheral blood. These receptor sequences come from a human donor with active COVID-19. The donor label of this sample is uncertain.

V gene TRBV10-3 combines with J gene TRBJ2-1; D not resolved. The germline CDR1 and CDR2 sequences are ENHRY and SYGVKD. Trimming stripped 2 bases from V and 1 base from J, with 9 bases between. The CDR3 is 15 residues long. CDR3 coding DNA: TGTGCCATCAGTGAGGCGCAACTATCCTACAATGAGCAGTTCTTC. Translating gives CAISEAQLSYNEQFF.

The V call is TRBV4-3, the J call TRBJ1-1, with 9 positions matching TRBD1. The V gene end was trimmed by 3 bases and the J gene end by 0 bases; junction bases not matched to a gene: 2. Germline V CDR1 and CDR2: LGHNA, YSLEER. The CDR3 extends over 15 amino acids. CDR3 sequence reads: CASSQDRGVNTEAFF. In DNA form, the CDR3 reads TGCGCCAGCAGCCAGGACAGGGGAGTGAACACTGAAGCTTTCTTT.

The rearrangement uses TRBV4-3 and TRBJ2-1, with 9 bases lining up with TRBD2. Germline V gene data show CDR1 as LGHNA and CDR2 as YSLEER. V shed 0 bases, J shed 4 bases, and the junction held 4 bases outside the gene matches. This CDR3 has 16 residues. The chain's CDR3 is CASSQDLAGGYNEQFF. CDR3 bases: TGCGCCAGCAGCCAAGATTTGGCGGGGGGGTACAATGAGCAGTTCTTC.

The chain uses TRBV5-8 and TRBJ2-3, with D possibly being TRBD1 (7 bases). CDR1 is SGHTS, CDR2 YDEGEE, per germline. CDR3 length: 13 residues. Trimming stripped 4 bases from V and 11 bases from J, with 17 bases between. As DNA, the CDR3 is TGTGCCAGCAGCCAGGGGGGATGGCCTTTGCAGTATTTT. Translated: CASSQGGWPLQYF.

The CDR3 protein is CASSPRQGASTGELFF. The CDR3 DNA reads as TGTGCCAGCTCACCACGCCAGGGGGCCAGCACCGGGGAGCTGTTTTTT. This chain joins TRBV18 and TRBJ2-2; 8 bases fit TRBD1. Per the germline V gene, CDR1 is KGHSH and CDR2 is LQKENI. The CDR3 has 16 amino acids. J was trimmed by 4 bases and V by 1 base; bases with no gene match: 5.

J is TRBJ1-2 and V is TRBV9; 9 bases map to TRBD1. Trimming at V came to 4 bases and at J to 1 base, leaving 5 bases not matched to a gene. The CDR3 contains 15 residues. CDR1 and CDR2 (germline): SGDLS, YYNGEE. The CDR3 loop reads CASSREDRGNYGYTF. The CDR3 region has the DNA TGTGCCAGCAGCCGGGAGGACAGGGGTAACTATGGCTACACCTTC.

The chain's CDR3 is CASSSGTITNEQFF. The CDR3 nucleotides are TGTGCCAGCAGTAGCGGAACCATAACCAATGAGCAGTTCTTC. The gene calls are TRBV7-3 and TRBJ2-1; D may be TRBD2 (6 bases). Deletions cut 6 bases from V and 6 bases from J, with 15 bases between. This CDR3 is built from 14 residues. CDR1 and CDR2 (germline): SGHTA, FQGTGA. Full variable domain (missing parts from reference TRBV7-3 and TRBJ2-1): GAGVSQTPSNKVTEKGKYVELRCDPISGHTALYWYRQSLGQGPEFLIYFQGTGAADDSGLPNDRFFAVRPEGSVSTLKIQRTERGDSAVYLCASSSGTITNEQFFGPGTRLTVL.

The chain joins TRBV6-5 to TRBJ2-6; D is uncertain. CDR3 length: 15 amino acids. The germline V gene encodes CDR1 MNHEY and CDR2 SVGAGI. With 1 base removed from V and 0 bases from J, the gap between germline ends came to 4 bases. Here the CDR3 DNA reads TGTGCCAGCAGTTACTTCCGCTCTGGGGCCAACGTCCTGACTTTC. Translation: CASSYFRSGANVLTF.

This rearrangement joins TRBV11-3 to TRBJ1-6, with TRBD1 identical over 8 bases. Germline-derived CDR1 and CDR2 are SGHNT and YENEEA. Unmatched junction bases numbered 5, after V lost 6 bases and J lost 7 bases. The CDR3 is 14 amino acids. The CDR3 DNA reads TGTGCCAGCAGGCAGGGGGCAGGGAATTCACCCCTCCACTTT. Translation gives CASRQGAGNSPLHF.

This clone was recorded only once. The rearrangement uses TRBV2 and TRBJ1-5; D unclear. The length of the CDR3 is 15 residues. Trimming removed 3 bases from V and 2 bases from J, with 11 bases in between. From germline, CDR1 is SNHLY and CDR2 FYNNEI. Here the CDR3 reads CASSDKSSRNQPQHF. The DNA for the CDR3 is TGTGCCAGCAGTGATAAGAGTTCTCGCAATCAGCCCCAGCATTTT.

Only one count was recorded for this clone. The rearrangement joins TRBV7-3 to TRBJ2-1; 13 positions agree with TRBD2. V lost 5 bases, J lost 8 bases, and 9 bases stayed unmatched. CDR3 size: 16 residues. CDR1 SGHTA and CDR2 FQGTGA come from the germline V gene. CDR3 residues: CASSHQLAGGPHEQFF. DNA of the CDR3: TGTGCCAGCAGCCACCAACTAGCGGGGGGGCCGCATGAGCAGTTCTTC.

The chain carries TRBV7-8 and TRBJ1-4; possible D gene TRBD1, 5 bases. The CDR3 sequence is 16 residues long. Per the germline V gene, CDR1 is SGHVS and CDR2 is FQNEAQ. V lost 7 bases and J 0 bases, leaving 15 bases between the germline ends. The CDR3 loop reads CASMGPRLATNEKLFF. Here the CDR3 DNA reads TGTGCCAGCATGGGGCCTCGACTGGCAACTAATGAAAAACTGTTTTTT.

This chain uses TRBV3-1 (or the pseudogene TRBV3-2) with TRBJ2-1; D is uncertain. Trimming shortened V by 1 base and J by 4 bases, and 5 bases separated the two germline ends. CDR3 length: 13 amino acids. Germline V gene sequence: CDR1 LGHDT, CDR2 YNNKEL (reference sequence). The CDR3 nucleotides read TGTGCCAGCAGCCAAGGGGCTTACAATGAGCAGTTCTTC. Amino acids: CASSQGAYNEQFF.

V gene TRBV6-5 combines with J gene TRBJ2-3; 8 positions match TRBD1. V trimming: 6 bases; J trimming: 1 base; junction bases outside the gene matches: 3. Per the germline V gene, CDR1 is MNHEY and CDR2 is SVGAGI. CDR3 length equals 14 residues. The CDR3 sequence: CASSRGQGTDTQYF. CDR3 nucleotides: TGTGCCAGCAGCCGGGGACAGGGCACAGATACGCAGTATTTT.

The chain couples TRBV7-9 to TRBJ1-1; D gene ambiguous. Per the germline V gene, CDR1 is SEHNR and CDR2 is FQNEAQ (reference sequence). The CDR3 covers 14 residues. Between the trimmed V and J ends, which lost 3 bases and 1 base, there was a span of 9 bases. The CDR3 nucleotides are TGTGCCAGCAGCTTCTTAACAAGGAACACTGAAGCTTTCTTT. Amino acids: CASSFLTRNTEAFF.

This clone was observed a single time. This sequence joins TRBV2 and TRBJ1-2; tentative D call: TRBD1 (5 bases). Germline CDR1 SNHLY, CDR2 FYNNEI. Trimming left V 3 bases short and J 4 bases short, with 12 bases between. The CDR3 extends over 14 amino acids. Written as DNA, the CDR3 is TGTGCCAGCAGTGATGGGGGGGTGATCTATGGCTACACCTTC. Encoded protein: CASSDGGVIYGYTF.

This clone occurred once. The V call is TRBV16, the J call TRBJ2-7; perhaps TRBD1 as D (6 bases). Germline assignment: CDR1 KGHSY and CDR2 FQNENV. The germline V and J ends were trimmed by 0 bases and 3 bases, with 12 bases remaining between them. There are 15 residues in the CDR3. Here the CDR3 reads CASSQSAGGYYEQYF. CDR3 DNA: TGTGCCAGCAGCCAATCGGCTGGGGGCTACTACGAGCAGTACTTC.

CDR3 amino acids: CASSLAGGRETQYF. The CDR3 DNA follows: TGTGCCAGCAGCTTGGCCGGGGGAAGGGAGACCCAGTACTTC. This chain uses TRBV5-4 with TRBJ2-5; D perhaps matches TRBD2 (6 bases). V dropped 0 bases and J dropped 5 bases, with 11 bases sitting between them. The CDR3 sequence is 14 residues long. Per germline, CDR1 SGHNT and CDR2 YYREEE (reference sequence).

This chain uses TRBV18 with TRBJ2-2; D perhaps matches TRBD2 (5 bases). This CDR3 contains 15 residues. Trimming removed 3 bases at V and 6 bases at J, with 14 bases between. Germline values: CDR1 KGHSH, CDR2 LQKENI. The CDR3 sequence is CASSPRSVGSGELFF. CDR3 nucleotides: TGTGCCAGCTCACCCCGTAGCGTTGGGTCCGGGGAGCTGTTTTTT.

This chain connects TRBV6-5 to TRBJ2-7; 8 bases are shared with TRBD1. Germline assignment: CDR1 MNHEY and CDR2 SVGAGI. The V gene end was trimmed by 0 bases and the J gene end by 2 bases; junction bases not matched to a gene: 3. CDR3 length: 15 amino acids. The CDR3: CASSYSTGAPYEQYF. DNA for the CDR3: TGTGCCAGCAGTTACTCGACAGGGGCCCCCTACGAGCAGTACTTC.

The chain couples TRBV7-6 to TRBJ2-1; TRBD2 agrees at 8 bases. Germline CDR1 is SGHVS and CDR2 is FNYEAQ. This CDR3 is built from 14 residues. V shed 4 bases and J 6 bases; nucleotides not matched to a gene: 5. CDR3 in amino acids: CASSSRTSSNEQFF. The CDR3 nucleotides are TGTGCCAGCAGCTCGCGGACTAGCAGCAATGAGCAGTTCTTC. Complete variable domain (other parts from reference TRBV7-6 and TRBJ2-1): GAGVSQSPRYKVTKRGQDVALRCDPISGHVSLYWYRQALGQGPEFLTYFNYEAQQDKSGLPNDRFSAERPEGSISTLTIQRTEQRDSAMYRCASSSRTSSNEQFFGPGTRLTVL.

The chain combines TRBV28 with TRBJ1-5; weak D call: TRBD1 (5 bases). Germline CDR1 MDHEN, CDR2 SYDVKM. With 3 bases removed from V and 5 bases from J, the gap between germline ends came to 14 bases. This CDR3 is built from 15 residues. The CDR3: CASSLAQGRYQPQHF. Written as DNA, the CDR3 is TGTGCCAGCAGTTTGGCCCAGGGTCGATATCAGCCCCAGCATTTT. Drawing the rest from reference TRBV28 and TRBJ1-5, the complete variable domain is DVKVTQSSRYLVKRTGEKVFLECVQDMDHENMFWYRQDPGLGLRLIYFSYDVKMKEKGDIPEGYSVSREKKERFSLILESASTNQTSMYLCASSLAQGRYQPQHFGDGTRLSIL.

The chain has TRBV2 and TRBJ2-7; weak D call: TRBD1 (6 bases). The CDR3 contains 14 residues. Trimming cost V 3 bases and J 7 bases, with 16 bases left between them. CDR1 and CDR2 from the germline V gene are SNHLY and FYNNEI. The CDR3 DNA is TGTGCCAGCAGTGAGACGTATTCAGGGGATGAGCAGTACTTC. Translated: CASSETYSGDEQYF. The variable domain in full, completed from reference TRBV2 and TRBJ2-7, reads EPEVTQTPSHQVTQMGQEVILRCVPISNHLYFYWYRQILGQKVEFLVSFYNNEISEKSEIFDDQFSVERPDGSNFTLKIRSTKLEDSAMYFCASSETYSGDEQYFGPGTRLTVT.

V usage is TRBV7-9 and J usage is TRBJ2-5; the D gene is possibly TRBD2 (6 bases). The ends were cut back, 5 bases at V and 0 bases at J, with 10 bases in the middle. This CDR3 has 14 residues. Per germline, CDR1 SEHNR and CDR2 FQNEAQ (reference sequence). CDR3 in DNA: TGTGCCAGCAGCCTGGGACTGGACCAAGAGACCCAGTACTTC. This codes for CASSLGLDQETQYF.

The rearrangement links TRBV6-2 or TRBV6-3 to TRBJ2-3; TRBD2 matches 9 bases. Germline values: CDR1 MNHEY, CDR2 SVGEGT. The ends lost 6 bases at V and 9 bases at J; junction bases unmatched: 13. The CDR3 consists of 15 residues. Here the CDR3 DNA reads TGTGCCAGCAGCCTCGCCAGCGGGGGGCCCCGGACGCAGTATTTT. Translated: CASSLASGGPRTQYF.